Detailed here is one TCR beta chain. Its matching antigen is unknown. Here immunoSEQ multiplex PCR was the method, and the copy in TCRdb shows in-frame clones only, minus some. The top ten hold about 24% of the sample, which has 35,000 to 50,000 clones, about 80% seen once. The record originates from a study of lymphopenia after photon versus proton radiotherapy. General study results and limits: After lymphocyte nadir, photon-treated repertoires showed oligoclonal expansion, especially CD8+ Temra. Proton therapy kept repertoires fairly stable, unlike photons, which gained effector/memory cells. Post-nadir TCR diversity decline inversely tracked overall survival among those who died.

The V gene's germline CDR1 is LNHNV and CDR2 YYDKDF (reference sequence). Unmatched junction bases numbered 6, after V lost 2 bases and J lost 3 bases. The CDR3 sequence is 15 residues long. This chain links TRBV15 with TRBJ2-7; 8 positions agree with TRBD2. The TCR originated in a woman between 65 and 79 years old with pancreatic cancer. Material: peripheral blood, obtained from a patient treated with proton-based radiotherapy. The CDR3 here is CATSRLSGTSYEQYF. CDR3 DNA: TGTGCCACCAGCAGACTTAGCGGGACAAGCTACGAGCAGTACTTC.